Shown below are 10 T cell receptor beta chains from a single sample sequenced in a study of blood T cell repertoires in COVID-19. TCRdb keeps only in-frame clones here, not all; method: immunoSEQ multiplex PCR. Among a few hundred thousand clones listed, 75% to 90% were seen once. The specimen was peripheral blood. The receptors originated from a woman aged 55-70 years with acute or convalescent COVID-19.

This clone was seen only a few times. The chain links TRBV15 to TRBJ1-5; D unresolved. The CDR3 consists of 16 residues. Trimming cost V 0 bases and J 3 bases, with 12 bases left between them. Germline assignment: CDR1 LNHNV and CDR2 YYDKDF (reference sequence). CDR3 sequence (DNA): TGTGCCACCAGCAGAGATCGAAACAGAAACAATCAGCCCCAGCATTTT. It translates to CATSRDRNRNNQPQHF. Full variable domain (rest looked up from reference TRBV15 and TRBJ1-5): DAMVIQNPRYQVTQFGKPVTLSCSQTLNHNVMYWYQQKSSQAPKLLFHYYDKDFNNEADTPDNFQSRRPNTSFCFLDIRSPGLGDTAMYLCATSRDRNRNNQPQHFGDGTRLSIL.

The chain is built from TRBV20-1 and TRBJ2-1; a weak D match, TRBD2 (5 bases). Germline V gene lookup returns CDR1 DFQATT and CDR2 SNEGSKA (reference sequence). The CDR3 runs 14 residues. The ends were cut back, 3 bases at V and 2 bases at J, with 11 bases in the middle. The CDR3 DNA is TGCAGTGCTAGTCGCGGGCCAACCTACAATGAGCAGTTCTTC. This translates into CSASRGPTYNEQFF.

This chain connects TRBV28 to TRBJ1-2; D possibly corresponds to TRBD1 (5 bases). Germline CDR1 and CDR2: MDHEN and SYDVKM. The V end lost 7 bases, the J end lost 8 bases, and 17 bases lay between the germline ends. The CDR3 sequence is 13 residues long. The CDR3 region is CASIHPLGHGYTF. CDR3 DNA sequence: TGTGCCAGCATCCACCCCCTGGGGCACGGCTACACCTTC.

The chain has TRBV24-1 and TRBJ1-5; D gene uncertain. Germline CDR1 and CDR2: KGHDR and SFDVKD. This CDR3 region has 10 residues. Deletions cut 9 bases from V and 4 bases from J, with 3 bases between. The CDR3 region is CATLNQPQHF. For the CDR3, the DNA is TGTGCCACCCTGAATCAGCCCCAGCATTTT.

The rearrangement uses TRBV3-1 (or the pseudogene TRBV3-2) and TRBJ1-6, with D maybe TRBD1 (5 bases). The CDR3 is 15 residues long. Per the germline V gene, CDR1 is LGHDT and CDR2 is YNNKEL (reference sequence). Trimming removed 2 bases at V and 8 bases at J, with 13 bases between. CDR3 sequence: CASSQQGGGDSPLHF. Here the CDR3 DNA reads TGTGCCAGCAGCCAACAGGGTGGGGGGGATTCACCCCTCCACTTT.

V and J are TRBV6-5 and TRBJ1-5; 9 nucleotides match TRBD1. Germline V gives CDR1 MNHEY, CDR2 SVGAGI. Trimming at V came to 5 bases and at J to 4 bases, leaving 6 bases not matched to a gene. This CDR3 region has 15 residues. The CDR3, as DNA: TGTGCCAGCAGTCGGACAGGGGTCGGTAATCAGCCCCAGCATTTT. Translation: CASSRTGVGNQPQHF.

This chain uses TRBV7-8 with TRBJ2-1, with 12 bases identical to TRBD2. Germline V lookup: CDR1 SGHVS, CDR2 FQNEAQ. The CDR3 covers 15 residues. V lost 1 base and J lost 6; bases outside the gene matches: 1. CDR3: CASSLGTSGINEQFF. DNA for the CDR3: TGTGCCAGCAGCTTAGGGACTAGCGGGATCAATGAGCAGTTCTTC.

The chain employs TRBV27 and TRBJ1-4; TRBD1 matches at 8 bases. Germline-derived CDR1 and CDR2 are MNHEY and SMNVEV (reference sequence). The CDR3 totals 13 residues. J lost 6 bases, V lost 9 bases, and 6 bases had no gene match. The CDR3 DNA sequence: TGTGCCAGTTCAGGGGGCGCGTATGAAAAACTGTTTTTT. Protein: CASSGGAYEKLFF.

This chain joins TRBV27 and TRBJ2-6; perhaps TRBD2 as D (6 bases). The germline V gene has CDR1 MNHEY and CDR2 SMNVEV (reference sequence). The CDR3 length is 15 residues. V gave up 3 bases and J gave up 2 bases, with 8 bases separating them. CDR3 sequence reads: CASSFRGTGANVLTF. CDR3 nucleotides: TGTGCCAGCAGTTTCCGGGGGACTGGGGCCAACGTCCTGACTTTC.

The rearrangement joins TRBV10-3 to TRBJ1-1; D is unresolved. Germline CDR1 reads ENHRY; CDR2 reads SYGVKD. V lost 6 bases and J 1 base, leaving 9 bases between the germline ends. The CDR3 contains 13 residues. CDR3 DNA sequence: TGTGCCATCAGGAGCGGACCGAACACTGAAGCTTTCTTT. Protein: CAIRSGPNTEAFF.